This T cell receptor (beta chain) was sequenced in a study of cytomegalovirus exposure and HLA in healthy donors. Study results and limitations: The study put 160 or so TCR beta chains on its list as cytomegalovirus-associated.

In the PCR, 60 Vbeta and 13 Jbeta primers were used. Using immunoSEQ multiplex PCR, the repertoire was profiled, and TCRdb retains in-frame clones only, with some absent. The sample consists of some 110,000 clones, about 70% of them appearing once. The V gene's germline CDR1 is GTSNPN and CDR2 SVGIG (reference sequence). J lost 4 bases, V lost 2 bases, and 7 bases had no gene match. This CDR3 region has 15 residues. Concerning this clone itself: The antigen is undetermined.

This chain connects TRBV30 to TRBJ2-1, with TRBD2 matching 8 bases. The material sequenced was PBMCs. This sequence originates from a woman between 25 and 40 years old in good health and CMV-seronegative. The CDR3 is CAWSHIAGIYNEQFF. CDR3 sequence (DNA): TGTGCCTGGAGTCACATAGCGGGAATTTACAATGAGCAGTTCTTC. Filled out from reference TRBV30 and TRBJ2-1, the complete variable domain reads SQTIHQWPATLVQPVGSPLSLECTVEGTSNPNLYWYRQAAGRGLQLLFYSVGIGQISSEVPQNLSASRPQDRQFILSSKKLLLSDSGFYLCAWSHIAGIYNEQFFGPGTRLTVL.